This T cell receptor beta chain stems from a study of blood T cell repertoires in COVID-19. Study at large: The cDNA or gDNA used as material had been derived from T cells, B-cell-depleted T cells, or PBMCs.

This clone has only a few counts. TCRdb's table, derived via immunoSEQ multiplex PCR, lists solely in-frame clones and lacks some. This table has more than 80,000 clones, 75% to 90% appearing once. Germline loops: CDR1 SGHNT, CDR2 YYREEE (reference sequence). The CDR3 loop spans 16 amino acids. J gave up 2 bases and V 4 bases, and 7 bases lay outside the gene matches. The sequenced sample was peripheral blood. The chain combines TRBV5-4 with TRBJ2-7, with TRBD2 matching over 12 bases. This receptor was identified in a man of 80 years or more with acute or convalescent COVID-19. The CDR3, as DNA: TGTGCCAGCAGCCTGCACGGGACTAGCGGGCCCTACGAGCAGTACTTC. Protein sequence: CASSLHGTSGPYEQYF. The full variable domain, rest sourced from reference TRBV5-4 and TRBJ2-7, is ETGVTQSPTHLIKTRGQQVTLRCSSQSGHNTVSWYQQALGQGPQFIFQYYREEENGRGNFPPRFSGLQFPNYSSELNVNALELDDSALYLCASSLHGTSGPYEQYFGPGTRLTVT.